The next 30 T cell receptor beta chains were all read from a single sample in a study of tumor-infiltrating lymphocytes in primary liver carcinoma. Starting material of 450 to 500 ng total RNA yielded TCR beta cDNA via a constant-region primer. Sequencing libraries for TCR beta derived from three nested multiplex PCR rounds that used slightly modified ARM-PCR. Two initial PCR rounds of roughly 10 cycles each paired TRBV1-TRBV30 forward primers with a C-beta reverse primer. TCRdb itself ran the multiplex PCR reads through MiXCR, one entry per CDR3 protein. The sample lists 300,000 to 350,000 distinct CDR3 sequences, roughly two thirds seen once, with approximately 5.9% in the top ten. For blood RNA, unsorted whole blood served as the source, and germline DNA was extracted too. The specimen was peripheral blood. Receptor source: a man aged 40-50 years with primary liver carcinoma and hepatitis B virus infection.

Note on this clonotype: Since no conserved phenylalanine or tryptophan closes the CDR3, a read error is the likely cause. This chain uses TRBV10-3 with TRBJ2-3; possibly TRBD1 or TRBD2 for D (5 bases each). The CDR3 spans 15 residues. The V gene's germline CDR1 is ENHRY and CDR2 SYGVKD. Trimming shortened V by 2 bases and J by 0 bases, and 9 bases separated the two germline ends. In DNA form, the CDR3 reads TGTGCCATCAGTGAGGTCGGGACCAGCACAGATACGCAGTATCTT. Residues: CAISEVGTSTDTQYL.

This clonotype was found many times. The chain carries TRBV4-1 and TRBJ2-3; D is perhaps TRBD1 (6 bases). Germline V lookup: CDR1 MGHRA, CDR2 YSYEKL. Deletions cut 2 bases from V and 2 bases from J, with 17 bases between. The CDR3 contains 17 residues. The CDR3 protein is CASSQSLPQGVTDTQYF. The CDR3 DNA reads as TGCGCCAGCAGCCAATCACTCCCACAGGGAGTCACAGATACGCAGTATTTT.

V is TRBV9 and J is TRBJ2-3, with D perhaps matching TRBD2 (6 bases). The V and J ends lost 4 bases and 2 bases respectively, with 20 bases between them. The germline CDR1 and CDR2 sequences are SGDLS and YYNGEE. The CDR3 has 17 amino acids. This CDR3 reads CASSPYGGTGFTDTQYF. The DNA of the CDR3 is TGTGCCAGCAGCCCCTATGGAGGGACCGGGTTCACAGATACGCAGTATTTT.

Worth noting for this clonotype: In this CDR3 the conserved last residue, phenylalanine or tryptophan, is missing, so a read error is likely. The DNA is left out, because the CDR3 cannot be placed on it with certainty; the CDR3 is given as TCRdb lists it. The gene calls are TRBV12-3 or TRBV12-4 and TRBJ2-3; the table's D call of TRBD1 was not tested on the DNA. 13 amino acids form the CDR3, both terminal residues included. CDR3 protein: CASSTPGRTAHYL.

The chain couples TRBV7-8 to TRBJ1-5, with TRBD1 matching 8 bases. V was clipped by 1 base and J by 3 bases; unmatched bases: 5. CDR3 size: 16 residues. In germline, CDR1 is SGHVS, CDR2 FQNEAQ. CDR3 nucleotide sequence: TGTGCCAGCAGCTTAGGAGGGGACAGGTTCAATCAGCCCCAGCATTTT. Protein product: CASSLGGDRFNQPQHF.

A word on this clonotype: A read error may be the cause here, since a much bigger clone is one base away. The J gene is TRBJ2-2, the V gene TRBV10-3, with no clear D. The CDR3 loop spans 14 amino acids. The germline V gene has CDR1 ENHRY and CDR2 SYGVKD. In nucleotides, the CDR3 is TGTACCATCAGTGAGAAGTACAACACCGGGGAGCTGTTTTTT. Amino acids: CTISEKYNTGELFF.

For this clonotype: At one end the junction does not follow the germline gene, possibly because of a read error. The rearrangement joins TRBV6-1 to TRBJ2-2, with a weak D call TRBD2 (6 bases). CDR1 is MNHNS, CDR2 SASEGT, per germline. This CDR3 contains 14 residues. The DNA of the CDR3 is TGTGCCAGTAGTGAGTCTCCCCGGGGCGGGGAGCCGTTTTTT. Its protein product is CASSESPRGGEPFF.

Note on this clonotype: The germline gene is not matched at one end of the junction; a read error may be the cause. The rearrangement links TRBV10-2 to TRBJ2-7; perhaps TRBD1 as D (6 bases). The CDR3 is made up of 14 amino acids. Germline V gives CDR1 WSHSY, CDR2 SAAADI. The CDR3 DNA follows: TGCACCAGCACAAGAACAGGGACCTTACGGGAGCAGTACTTC. Its protein product is CTSTRTGTLREQYF.

A note on this clonotype: A much larger clonotype is one base distant, so this may be a read error. This sequence joins TRBV4-2 and TRBJ1-2; D is ambiguous. V lost 7 bases and J lost 2, with 14 bases in between. Germline V CDR1 and CDR2: LGHNA, YNFKEQ. The CDR3 spans 14 residues. CDR3 amino acids: CASNQRTGNYGYTF. Here the CDR3 DNA reads TGTGCCAGCAACCAGAGGACGGGGAACTATGGCTACACCTTC.

To note about this clonotype: A much larger clonotype is one base distant, so this may be a read error. The chain joins TRBV6-1 to TRBJ1-2, with D perhaps TRBD1 (6 bases). Germline CDR1 MNHNS, CDR2 SASEGT. This CDR3 spans 15 amino acids. As DNA, the CDR3 is TGTGTCAGCAGTGAATCTGGCAGGGGCGACCATGGCTACACCTTC. The encoded protein is CVSSESGRGDHGYTF.

This clonotype was seen many times. This sequence joins TRBV10-3 and TRBJ2-7, with D tentatively TRBD1 or TRBD2 (5 bases each). The V and J ends lost 0 bases and 5 bases respectively, with 11 bases between them. Per the germline V gene, CDR1 is ENHRY and CDR2 is SYGVKD. The CDR3 spans 14 residues. The DNA of the CDR3 is TGTGCCATCAGTGAGTCTAAGGGACGGGACGAGCAGTACTTC. Translated, it gives CAISESKGRDEQYF.

As to this clonotype: The junction does not match germline at one end; this may be a read error. The J gene is TRBJ2-1, the V gene TRBV11-2, with 7 bases that match TRBD1. CDR1 and CDR2 from the germline V gene are SGHAT and FQNNGV. The CDR3 has 14 amino acids. CDR3 loop: CASIYDRVRNEQFF. In DNA form, the CDR3 reads TGTGCTAGCATCTATGACAGGGTGCGCAATGAGCAGTTCTTC.

In regard to this clonotype: One base away lies a much larger clone, so this may be a sequencing read error. The chain couples TRBV6-1 to TRBJ1-6, with 8 nucleotides matching TRBD1. The V gene's germline CDR1 is MNHNS and CDR2 SASEGT. Trimming cost V 10 bases and J 9 bases; bases outside gene matches: 11. The length of the CDR3 is 14 residues. DNA for the CDR3: TGTGCCACTATAACCGGGACAGGTTCTTCACCCCTCCACTTT. This codes for CATITGTGSSPLHF.

The DNA for the CDR3 is TGTGCCTGGAGTGTAGTAAATCAGGGCGGGGAGCTGTTTTTT. Encoded protein: CAWSVVNQGGELFF. The rearrangement links TRBV30 to TRBJ2-2; a possible D gene is TRBD1 (5 bases). The germline V and J ends were trimmed by 0 bases and 7 bases, with 12 bases remaining between them. CDR3 length equals 14 residues. The germline V gene has CDR1 GTSNPN and CDR2 SVGIG (reference sequence). Using reference TRBV30 and TRBJ2-2 for the parts outside the CDR3, the full variable domain is SQTIHQWPATLVQPVGSPLSLECTVEGTSNPNLYWYRQAAGRGLQLLFYSVGIGQISSEVPQNLSASRPQDRQFILSSKKLLLSDSGFYLCAWSVVNQGGELFFGEGSRLTVL.

Turning to this clonotype: A read error is likely, as this CDR3 ends without the conserved phenylalanine or tryptophan. The CDR3 region has the DNA TGTGCCAGCAGCCCCGTCGGGCTAGTCCCAGTGACCCAGTACTCC. It specifies CASSPVGLVPVTQYS. The V and J genes are TRBV11-2 and TRBJ2-5; no clear D. V lost 5 bases to trimming and J lost 7 bases, with 20 bases between them. Germline values: CDR1 SGHAT, CDR2 FQNNGV. The CDR3 has 15 amino acids.

This clonotype came up many times. This chain joins TRBV12-3 or TRBV12-4 and TRBJ2-2; 9 bases align to TRBD1. V lost 6 bases to trimming and J lost 5 bases; unmatched junction nucleotides: 7. The CDR3 spans 15 residues. The CDR3 bases are TGTGCCAGCAGCAAGGGACAGGGCGAAACCGGGGAGCTGTTTTTT. Translated, it gives CASSKGQGETGELFF.

Worth noting for this clonotype: An end of the junction differs from the germline gene, which may be a read error. The chain is built from TRBV11-2 and TRBJ1-6; no firm D call. Per germline, CDR1 SGHAT and CDR2 FQNNGV. The CDR3 is 15 residues long. Here the CDR3 reads CASSPEGREGSPPYF. Written as DNA, the CDR3 is TGTGCCAGCAGCCCAGAAGGGCGGGAAGGTTCACCCCCCTACTTT.

The chain joins TRBV12-3 or TRBV12-4 to TRBJ2-1; 12 bases agree with TRBD2. CDR3 length: 14 residues. Trimming cost V 10 bases and J 8 bases; bases outside gene matches: 9. In DNA, the CDR3 is TGTGCCAATAGACGGACTAGCGGGAACCATGAGCAGTTCTTC. This encodes CANRRTSGNHEQFF.

A remark on this clonotype: A single base separates this from a much larger clone, so it may be a read error. The CDR3 loop is CASFPPEGLAEETQYF. The DNA for the CDR3 is TGTGCCAGCTTCCCTCCGGAGGGACTAGCGGAAGAGACCCAGTACTTC. The chain combines TRBV7-8 with TRBJ2-5; TRBD2 aligns across 11 bases. CDR3 length: 16 amino acids. Per the germline V gene, CDR1 is SGHVS and CDR2 is FQNEAQ. V trimming: 8 bases; J trimming: 3 bases; junction bases outside the gene matches: 11.

Points on this clonotype: One end of the junction varies from germline; a read error may be responsible. The V and J genes are TRBV11-2 and TRBJ1-1; D remains ambiguous. The CDR3 length is 14 residues. Looked up from germline, CDR1 is SGHAT and CDR2 is FQNNGV. The CDR3 sequence: CASSISITNTEALF. CDR3 coding DNA: TGTGCCAGCAGCATATCAATTACGAACACTGAAGCTTTATTT. The full variable domain, in which reference TRBV11-2 and TRBJ1-1 provide the parts outside the CDR3, is EAGVAQSPRYKIIEKRQSVAFWCNPISGHATLYWYQQILGQGPKLLIQFQNNGVVDDSQLPKDRFSAERLKGVDSTLKIQPAKLEDSAVYLCASSISITNTEALFGQGTRLTVV.

This clonotype was observed once. This may arise from a read error, as a much more abundant clone is one base away. This sequence joins TRBV10-3 and TRBJ2-3, with TRBD2 identical over 7 bases. The V and J ends lost 8 bases and 6 bases, in that order; junction bases with no gene match: 11. CDR3 length: 14 amino acids. Germline V lookup: CDR1 ENHRY, CDR2 SYGVKD. Written as DNA, the CDR3 is TGTGCCATCTGTCGCGGGAGAATTGGGGATACGCAGTATTTT. It encodes CAICRGRIGDTQYF.

In regard to this clonotype: Just one base apart from a much larger clone, this may be a read error. The rearrangement joins TRBV6-1 to TRBJ2-3; 15 bases align to TRBD2. V shed 9 bases, J shed 1 base, and the junction held 8 bases outside the gene matches. CDR3 size: 17 residues. Germline CDR1 MNHNS, CDR2 SASEGT. The CDR3 coding sequence is TGTGCCAGAAGTCTCCGGACTAGCGGGGGGGGCACAGATACGCAGTATTTT. This gives the protein CARSLRTSGGGTDTQYF.

About this clonotype itself: Its ends do not fully match the called genes, so a read error is possible. The rearrangement links TRBV11-2 to TRBJ2-3; D is tentatively TRBD1 or TRBD2 (5 bases each). CDR1 SGHAT and CDR2 FQNNGV come from the germline V gene. The CDR3 is 15 residues long. CDR3 in DNA: TGTGCCAGCAGCCGAGAGAGGGGTCACACAGATATGCAGTATTTT. Translating it yields CASSRERGHTDMQYF.

This clonotype occurred once. This chain links TRBV11-2 with TRBJ2-7; D uncertain. This CDR3 is 15 amino acids long. Trimming took 0 bases from V and 2 from J, leaving 11 bases between them. CDR1 is SGHAT, CDR2 FQNNGV, per germline. CDR3 region: CASSLDGLCPYEQYF. Here the CDR3 DNA reads TGTGCCAGCAGCTTAGACGGTCTATGTCCCTACGAGCAGTACTTC.

CDR3 DNA: TGTGCCAGCAGTCCCCATACAGGGGTAGGCTCCTACAATGAGCAGTTCTTC. This sequence encodes CASSPHTGVGSYNEQFF. The genes are TRBV7-9 and TRBJ2-1; 7 positions agree with TRBD1. The CDR3 contains 17 residues. The germline CDR1 and CDR2 sequences are SEHNR and FQNEAQ (reference sequence). The ends lost 6 bases at V and 0 bases at J; junction bases unmatched: 11. The entire variable domain, with the rest obtained from reference TRBV7-9 and TRBJ2-1, is as follows: DTGVSQNPRHKITKRGQNVTFRCDPISEHNRLYWYRQTLGQGPEFLTYFQNEAQLEKSRLLSDRFSAERPKGSFSTLEIQRTEQGDSAMYLCASSPHTGVGSYNEQFFGPGTRLTVL.

Concerning this clonotype: A much larger clone lies a single base off, so this may be a read error. This chain connects TRBV12-3 or TRBV12-4 to TRBJ2-5, with D possibly matching TRBD2 (6 bases). The CDR3 loop spans 16 amino acids. The CDR3 sequence: CAGSPQVAGLAIHRYF. The CDR3 DNA follows: TGTGCCGGCAGTCCCCAGGTTGCGGGACTGGCCATACATCGGTACTTC.

This clonotype was observed a few times. The chain links TRBV7-9 to TRBJ1-2; 7 nucleotides agree with TRBD1. The CDR3 is 13 amino acids. J lost 3 bases, V lost 4 bases, and 2 bases had no gene match. Germline values: CDR1 SEHNR, CDR2 FQNEAQ (reference sequence). The CDR3, as DNA: TGTGCCAGCAGCTACGGGACAGACTATGGCTACACCTTC. Its translation: CASSYGTDYGYTF.

Details on this clonotype: Germline and junction disagree at one end, which may indicate a read error. This chain links TRBV11-2 with TRBJ2-7; D is unresolved. The length of the CDR3 is 14 residues. Germline-derived CDR1 and CDR2 are SGHAT and FQNNGV. CDR3 region: CANSLNSLSYEHYF. The CDR3 DNA reads TGTGCCAACAGCTTGAACAGCCTCTCCTACGAGCACTACTTC.

The chain couples TRBV25-1 to TRBJ2-7; 9 bases are shared with TRBD2. There are 17 residues in the CDR3. Unmatched junction bases numbered 14, after V lost 8 bases and J lost 0 bases. Germline lookup yields CDR1 MGHDK and CDR2 SYGVNS. CDR3 sequence reads: CASFVRGASGDSYEQYF. CDR3 coding DNA: TGTGCCAGCTTCGTGAGGGGGGCTAGCGGGGACTCCTACGAGCAGTACTTC.

The rearrangement joins TRBV10-3 to TRBJ1-1; 7 nucleotides match TRBD1. CDR1 and CDR2 from the germline V gene are ENHRY and SYGVKD. The ends lost 10 bases at V and 0 bases at J; junction bases unmatched: 14. CDR3 length: 16 residues. CDR3 sequence: CATTPGSGQMNTEAFF. Here the CDR3 DNA reads TGTGCCACCACCCCAGGATCGGGACAGATGAACACTGAAGCTTTCTTT.